A single T cell receptor beta chain is shown here with its context. The target of this receptor is not known. One base away there is no much larger clone; base qualities are not given. Each collaborating institution followed its own protocols to collect whole blood in K2EDTA tubes. For TCRbeta analysis, collaborators shipped samples as frozen whole blood, isolated PBMCs, or DNA extracted from either of those sample types. TCRbeta CDR3 regions were amplified from genomic DNA using the immunoSEQ Assay, a bias-controlled multiplex PCR. In the original analysis: Nucleated cell counts per sample were estimated from amplification of reference gene primers within the assay. To quantify the absolute abundance of each unique TCRbeta CDR3 rearrangement, sequence reads were collapsed and filtered. For each sample, productive Simpson clonality was calculated by taking the square root of Simpson's diversity index across productive rearrangements. TCRdb holds this immuneACCESS table with in-frame rearrangements only. Some clones are missing; in checked studies, unresolved V genes explain under half, and the rest has no known cause. D and trimming come from the DNA, and the V and J calls and clone size come from that table. The sample table shows about 140,000 clones, and 80% are seen once. The ten largest clones capture about 5% of the sample.

The data were taken from a study of blood T cell repertoires in COVID-19 (dated by TCRdb to about 2020). Context from the whole study: Collaborator samples came from the United States, Italy and Spain and covered acute and convalescent phases of COVID-19. The samples were drawn from the first 160 participants of the ongoing ImmuneRACE study and from some 1,300 subjects provided by 6 global collaborators. The sample metadata nearly always contained a de-identified subject ID, COVID-19 status, age in years and sex. The material from the prospective study consisted of cDNA or gDNA derived from T cells, B-cell-depleted T cells, or PBMCs. The repertoires were made available in a free public database intended to serve as a resource for research on the immune response to SARS-CoV-2. The dataset comprised deeply sampled blood TCRbeta repertoires from subjects exposed to, actively infected with, or recovered from COVID-19. Where HLA class I and class II types were available, the types were taken from metadata supplied by the sample provider, not from assay-based typing. The paper's findings and limits, for the study overall: The quantity of clinical and demographic metadata differed by source and by participant and was supplied without curation.

The germline V gene (reference sequence) specifies LNHDA as CDR1 and SQIVND as CDR2. Here V drops 7 bases and J drops 7 bases, and the junction holds 11 bases not matched to any gene. Counted from cysteine to phenylalanine, this CDR3 has 14 amino acids. Just CDR3 DNA is preserved here, 42 bases in frame from base 1. This TCR derives from a woman between 45 and 65 years old with acute or convalescent COVID-19. The sample was peripheral blood. The chain employs TRBV19 and TRBJ1-1; 8 nucleotides in the junction match TRBD1. Here is the DNA: TGTGCCAGTACCCGGACAGGGAAAGAGGGTGAAGCTTTCTTT. Its translation is CASTRTGKEGEAFF. The reference TRBV19 and TRBJ1-1 proteins fill in what lies around the CDR3, so the full variable domain reads DGGITQSPKYLFRKEGQNVTLSCEQNLNHDAMYWYRQDPGQGLRLIYYSQIVNDFQKGDIAEGYSVSREKKESFPLTVTSAQKNPTAFYLCASTRTGKEGEAFFGQGTRLTVV.